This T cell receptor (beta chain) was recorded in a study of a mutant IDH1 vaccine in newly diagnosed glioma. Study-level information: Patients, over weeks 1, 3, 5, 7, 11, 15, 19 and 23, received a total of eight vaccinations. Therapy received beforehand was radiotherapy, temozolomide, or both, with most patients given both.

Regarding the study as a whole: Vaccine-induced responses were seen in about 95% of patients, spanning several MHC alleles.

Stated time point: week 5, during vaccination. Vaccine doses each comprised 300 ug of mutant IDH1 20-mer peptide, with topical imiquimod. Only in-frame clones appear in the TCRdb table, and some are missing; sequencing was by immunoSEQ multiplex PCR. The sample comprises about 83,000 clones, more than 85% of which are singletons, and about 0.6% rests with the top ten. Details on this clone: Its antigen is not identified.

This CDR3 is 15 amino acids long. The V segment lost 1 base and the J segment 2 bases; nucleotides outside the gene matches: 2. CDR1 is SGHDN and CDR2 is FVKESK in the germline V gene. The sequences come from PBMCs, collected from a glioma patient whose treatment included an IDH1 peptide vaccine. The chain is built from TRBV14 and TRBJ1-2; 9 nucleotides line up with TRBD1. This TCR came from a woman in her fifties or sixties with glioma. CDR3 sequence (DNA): TGTGCCAGCAGCCAAGTCGGGACAGGGAACTATGGCTACACCTTC. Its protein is CASSQVGTGNYGYTF. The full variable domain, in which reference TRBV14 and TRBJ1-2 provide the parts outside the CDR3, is EAGVTQFPSHSVIEKGQTVTLRCDPISGHDNLYWYRRVMGKEIKFLLHFVKESKQDESGMPNNRFLAERTGGTYSTLKVQPAELEDSGVYFCASSQVGTGNYGYTFGSGTRLTVV.